The 25 T cell receptor beta chains below all came from one sample that was sequenced in a study of T-cell memory formation after mild COVID-19. A single record per CDR3 protein comes from TCRdb applying MiXCR to the 5' RACE reads. The sample lists around 250,000 distinct CDR3 sequences, about a sixth occurring once. Sample: PBMCs or a T cell subset sorted from them (not recorded which). The receptors here all came from a man aged 18 to 30 who had mild COVID-19 (a few samples of this study predate the infection). Cell type and time point are not known.

The rearrangement uses TRBV7-2 and TRBJ2-3; 9 bases line up with TRBD1. This CDR3 spans 17 amino acids. The trim removed 5 bases at V and 3 bases at J, leaving 12 bases unmatched. The germline gives CDR1 SGHTA, CDR2 FQGNSA. The CDR3 is CASSLFRPGQGTDTQYF. The DNA of the CDR3 is TGTGCCAGCAGCCTGTTTCGCCCGGGACAGGGAACAGATACGCAGTATTTT. The full variable domain, in which reference TRBV7-2 and TRBJ2-3 provide the parts outside the CDR3, is GAGVSQSPSNKVTEKGKDVELRCDPISGHTALYWYRQSLGQGLEFLIYFQGNSAPDKSGLPSDRFSAERTGGSVSTLTIQRTQQEDSAVYLCASSLFRPGQGTDTQYFGPGTRLTVL.

This clonotype was detected only a few times. The V and J genes are TRBV7-2 and TRBJ1-2, with TRBD1 matching over 12 bases. The junction had 6 bases not matched to a gene; V was cut back by 8 bases and J by 8 bases. This CDR3 region has 13 residues. Germline V CDR1 and CDR2: SGHTA, FQGNSA. CDR3 protein: CASPGQGARGYTF. CDR3 DNA: TGTGCCAGCCCGGGACAGGGGGCCCGAGGCTACACCTTC. The whole variable domain, filled in from reference TRBV7-2 and TRBJ1-2, reads GAGVSQSPSNKVTEKGKDVELRCDPISGHTALYWYRQSLGQGLEFLIYFQGNSAPDKSGLPSDRFSAERTGGSVSTLTIQRTQQEDSAVYLCASPGQGARGYTFGSGTRLTVV.

A few counts support this clonotype. The CDR3 sequence is CASSLGGNSYEQYV. DNA of the CDR3: TGTGCCAGCAGCTTGGGGGGAAACTCCTACGAGCAGTACGTC. V is TRBV5-6 and J is TRBJ2-7; D ambiguous. Germline CDR1 is SGHDT and CDR2 is YYEEEE. CDR3 size: 14 residues. V was trimmed by 0 bases and J by 0 bases, leaving 7 bases between them.

This clonotype was seen more than once but under ten times. The chain couples TRBV28 to TRBJ2-1; 11 bases are shared with TRBD2. Looked up from germline, CDR1 is MDHEN and CDR2 is SYDVKM. J was trimmed by 7 bases and V by 6 bases; bases with no gene match: 8. The CDR3 spans 15 residues. The CDR3 protein is CASSPVAGGWNEQFF. The CDR3 nucleotides are TGTGCCAGCAGCCCTGTAGCGGGGGGGTGGAATGAGCAGTTCTTC.

This clonotype showed up just a few times. CDR3 sequence: CASSVGGAGGNSPLHF. As DNA, the CDR3 is TGTGCCAGCAGCGTAGGAGGGGCAGGGGGTAATTCACCCCTCCACTTT. V gene TRBV9 combines with J gene TRBJ1-6, with 7 bases that match TRBD1. The CDR3 is 16 amino acids. V gave up 0 bases and J gave up 6 bases; unmatched junction bases: 6. Germline V lookup: CDR1 SGDLS, CDR2 YYNGEE.

This clonotype appeared a few times. The CDR3 nucleotides are TGCGCCAGCACTCCTTCGGACATCATCAATGAGCAGTTCTTC. The encoded protein is CASTPSDIINEQFF. This chain connects TRBV10-2 to TRBJ2-1; maybe TRBD1 (5 bases). The V end was cut by 7 bases, the J end by 6 bases, with 16 bases between. Germline V gene data show CDR1 as WSHSY and CDR2 as SAAADI. The CDR3 runs to 14 residues.

V usage is TRBV6-2 or TRBV6-3 and J usage is TRBJ2-1; the match to TRBD1 covers 7 bases. The CDR3 length is 13 residues. After removal of 4 bases from V and 8 bases from J, the junction contained 5 bases not matched to a gene. Per the germline V gene, CDR1 is MNHEY and CDR2 is SVGEGT. The CDR3 region has the DNA TGTGCCAGCAGTTCCGACAGGGCCGATGAGCAGTTCTTC. It is translated as CASSSDRADEQFF.

The CDR3 nucleotides are TGTGCCAGCAGTTTCTTGGGTCTCTCTGGAAACACCATATATTTT. Amino acid sequence: CASSFLGLSGNTIYF. The V call is TRBV12-3 or TRBV12-4, the J call TRBJ1-3; the D is unclear. Deletions cut 3 bases from V and 0 bases from J, with 9 bases between. The CDR3 length is 15 residues.

This clonotype was counted only a few times. The chain links TRBV20-1 to TRBJ2-2; the D gene is possibly TRBD1 (6 bases). Trimming pared 2 bases from V and 6 bases from J, leaving 10 bases between. The CDR3 totals 13 residues. Per germline, CDR1 DFQATT and CDR2 SNEGSKA (reference sequence). The CDR3 protein is CSARKPGAGELFF. The CDR3 nucleotides are TGCAGTGCTAGAAAACCAGGGGCCGGGGAGCTGTTTTTT.

This CDR3 is CASSPGGGYEQFF. The CDR3 bases are TGCGCCAGCAGCCCAGGGGGGGGCTATGAGCAGTTCTTC. The rearrangement joins TRBV5-1 to TRBJ2-1; D may correspond to TRBD1 or TRBD2 (7 bases each). Trimming took 4 bases from V and 8 from J, leaving 13 bases between them. There are 13 residues in the CDR3. Per germline, CDR1 SGHRS and CDR2 YFSETQ.

This clonotype was recorded at least ten times. This chain connects TRBV7-2 to TRBJ2-7; perhaps TRBD1 as D (5 bases). Germline-derived CDR1 and CDR2 are SGHTA and FQGNSA. V lost 0 bases, J lost 2 bases, and 5 bases lay in between. This CDR3 contains 13 residues. CDR3 nucleotides: TGTGCCAGCAGCTTAGCCAGGGCCTACGAGCAGTACTTC. Translated, it gives CASSLARAYEQYF.

V gene TRBV4-1 combines with J gene TRBJ2-3; TRBD1 matches 8 bases. V shed 0 bases and J 4 bases; nucleotides not matched to a gene: 6. Germline lookup yields CDR1 MGHRA and CDR2 YSYEKL. The CDR3 is 16 amino acids. The DNA for the CDR3 is TGCGCCAGCAGCCAAGACCCCAGGGGGCTGTCAGATACGCAGTATTTT. Translated: CASSQDPRGLSDTQYF.

This rearrangement joins TRBV9 to TRBJ1-5, with D perhaps TRBD1 (6 bases). This CDR3 contains 13 residues. V was trimmed by 3 bases and J by 9 bases, leaving 13 bases between them. Germline-derived CDR1 and CDR2 are SGDLS and YYNGEE. The CDR3 DNA reads as TGTGCCAGCAGCGCCGCAACAGGGCCGCCCCAGCATTTT. Translating it yields CASSAATGPPQHF.

This clonotype was found many times. This chain connects TRBV29-1 to TRBJ2-1; TRBD2 might be the D (6 bases). Trimming left V 3 bases short and J 8 bases short, with 11 bases between. The germline V gene encodes CDR1 SQVTM and CDR2 ANQGSEA. This CDR3 spans 12 amino acids. This CDR3 is CSVEERDYEQFF. The CDR3 nucleotides read TGCAGCGTTGAGGAGAGGGACTATGAGCAGTTCTTC.

This clonotype was counted ten times or more. The chain joins TRBV28 to TRBJ2-1; TRBD2 is a possible D gene (6 bases). The V end was cut by 7 bases, the J end by 0 bases, with 10 bases between. This CDR3 contains 14 residues. Germline V CDR1 and CDR2: MDHEN, SYDVKM. DNA for the CDR3: TGTGCCAGCACTTCGGGGGACTCCTACAATGAGCAGTTCTTC. This codes for CASTSGDSYNEQFF.

The table lists this clonotype with a few counts. The gene calls are TRBV7-9 and TRBJ1-5, with 8 bases aligning to TRBD1. The CDR3 consists of 17 residues. Germline lookup yields CDR1 SEHNR and CDR2 FQNEAQ (reference sequence). Losses at the gene ends were 5 bases for V and 0 bases for J; bases not matched to a gene: 9. The CDR3 bases are TGTGCCAGCAGCGCCTCAGGGGGCAGAAATAGCAATCAGCCCCAGCATTTT. Encoded protein: CASSASGGRNSNQPQHF.

This clonotype was observed a handful of times. V gene TRBV15 combines with J gene TRBJ2-7; 9 bases line up with TRBD2. V shed 0 bases and J 6 bases; nucleotides not matched to a gene: 12. Germline V gene sequence: CDR1 LNHNV, CDR2 YYDKDF (reference sequence). CDR3 length: 17 residues. This CDR3 reads CATSRDWASGDTGEQYF. CDR3 DNA sequence: TGTGCCACCAGCAGAGATTGGGCTAGCGGGGATACGGGCGAGCAGTACTTC.

The rearrangement links TRBV9 to TRBJ2-5; 8 bases are shared with TRBD2. There are 17 residues in the CDR3. Germline V gives CDR1 SGDLS, CDR2 YYNGEE. Losses at the gene ends were 1 base for V and 2 bases for J; bases not matched to a gene: 10. CDR3 coding DNA: TGTGCCAGCAGCGTACGGTCCGGGACTAGTAGGCAAGAGACCCAGTACTTC. This sequence encodes CASSVRSGTSRQETQYF.

The chain combines TRBV30 with TRBJ1-5; no clear D gene. Germline V CDR1 and CDR2: GTSNPN, SVGIG (reference sequence). V gave up 2 bases and J gave up 6 bases, with 8 bases separating them. This CDR3 region has 12 residues. The chain's CDR3 is CAWSNGGQPQHF. DNA for the CDR3: TGTGCCTGGAGTAACGGCGGTCAGCCCCAGCATTTT.

The chain recombines TRBV6-2 or TRBV6-3 with TRBJ2-1, with 8 bases fitting TRBD2. The length of the CDR3 is 14 residues. Germline loops: CDR1 MNHEY, CDR2 SVGEGT. With V trimmed by 8 bases and J by 8 bases, 11 bases remained unmatched. This chain's CDR3 is CASLTAGGIHEQFF. CDR3 nucleotide sequence: TGTGCCAGCCTGACGGCGGGGGGAATCCATGAGCAGTTCTTC.

Only a few counts were recorded for this clonotype. The chain combines TRBV25-1 with TRBJ1-1; D is uncertain. Trimming took off 8 bases at V and 5 bases at J, with 15 bases between the two ends. This CDR3 has 13 amino acids. In germline, CDR1 is MGHDK, CDR2 SYGVNS. This CDR3 reads CASSRLLETEAFF. The CDR3 DNA reads as TGTGCCAGCTCCAGGCTCCTGGAGACTGAAGCTTTCTTT.

J is TRBJ2-3 and V is TRBV20-1, with a tentative D call TRBD1 (6 bases). Germline CDR1 is DFQATT and CDR2 is SNEGSKA (reference sequence). The CDR3 sequence is 12 residues long. V was cut by 3 bases and J by 9 bases, with 13 bases left in between. The CDR3 DNA reads as TGCAGTGCTAGTCACAGGGTTGGAACGCAGTATTTT. Protein: CSASHRVGTQYF.

This clonotype has a handful of counts. The rearrangement links TRBV7-9 to TRBJ1-1, with TRBD1 as a possible D gene (5 bases). The V end was cut by 5 bases, the J end by 1 base, with 11 bases between. Germline CDR1 reads SEHNR; CDR2 reads FQNEAQ (reference sequence). The CDR3 contains 14 residues. CDR3 residues: CASSPSGGNTEAFF. CDR3 sequence (DNA): TGTGCCAGCAGCCCTTCGGGGGGGAACACTGAAGCTTTCTTT.

J is TRBJ1-1 and V is TRBV5-5, with D hard to call. V was shortened by 0 bases and J by 6 bases, with 9 bases between the two germline ends. Germline-derived CDR1 and CDR2 are SGHKS and YYEKEE (reference sequence). CDR3 size: 13 residues. The CDR3 nucleotides are TGTGCCAGCAGCTTGGGTGGTGGAGCTGAAGCTTTCTTT. Translation gives CASSLGGGAEAFF.

In this sample, this clonotype turned up a few times. This rearrangement joins TRBV11-2 to TRBJ2-3; possibly TRBD1 for D (5 bases). From germline, CDR1 is SGHAT and CDR2 FQNNGV. This CDR3 spans 13 amino acids. V lost 5 bases and J lost 6, with 12 bases in between. CDR3 bases: TGTGCCAGCAGCCCAGGGATTTCGGATACGCAGTATTTT. It is translated as CASSPGISDTQYF.